The clone carrying this T cell receptor (beta chain) was picked up a small number of times. The sample is drawn from a study of T-cell reconstitution after alpha-beta-depleted transplantation in children. Preparation of the TCRbeta library involved a method that used unique molecular identifiers. TCRdb itself ran the PCR reads through MiXCR, one entry per CDR3 protein. The profile shows about 610,000 distinct CDR3 sequences, under 12% of them singletons. V shed 5 bases and J 7 bases; nucleotides not matched to a gene: 8. Germline-derived CDR1 and CDR2 are DFQATT and SNEGSKA (reference sequence). The CDR3 has 13 residues.

The sample was PBMCs from the stem cell graft donor, taken from the stem cell graft. This TCR derives from a human donor who donated a stem cell graft to a child with acute myeloid leukemia. The chain carries TRBV20-1 and TRBJ2-3; 8 nucleotides align to TRBD2. The DNA for the CDR3 is TGCAGTGCTCAGAGCGGGAGCAAGAATACGCAGTATTTT. It is translated as CSAQSGSKNTQYF.